This TCR beta chain was recovered during a study of T cell responses to AZD1222 COVID-19 vaccine. General observations from the study: It was only a handful of AZD1222 recipients who were seropositive at baseline.

Here immunoSEQ multiplex PCR was the method, and the copy in TCRdb shows in-frame clones only, minus some. The profile shows around 120,000 clones, about 85% of them singletons. To note about this clone: Its cognate antigen is unknown.

Specimen: peripheral blood, collected 28 days after the second AZD1222 dose. The clonotype originates from an adult who received the AZD1222 COVID-19 vaccine.

CDR3 loop: CASSLSGNNYGYTF. As DNA, the CDR3 is TGTGCCAGCAGTTTATCTGGCAATAACTATGGCTACACCTTC. The chain links TRBV27 to TRBJ1-2; D is uncertain. V was cut by 0 bases and J by 1 base, with 6 bases left in between. The CDR3 loop spans 14 amino acids. CDR1 and CDR2 from the germline V gene are MNHEY and SMNVEV (reference sequence).